The 27 T cell receptor beta chains given below trace back to one sample, sequenced in a study of molecular identifiers for immune sequencing clone quantification. TCRdb re-derived calls from the PCR reads in MiXCR, one entry per CDR3 protein. The table shows some 9,800 distinct CDR3 sequences, with approximately 20% occurring only once. The sequencing sample was made of naive CD8+ T cells from blood, with Jurkat cell RNA spiked in. The subset is: FACS-sorted CD8+CD4-CCR7+CD45RA+ naive T cells. The origin of the receptors is a human donor in good health. Some libraries in this study had Jurkat cell RNA spiked in.

Judged by abundance, this clonotype is medium-sized. The genes are TRBV6-1 and TRBJ2-7; D is unresolved. This CDR3 is 17 amino acids long. In germline, CDR1 is MNHNS, CDR2 SASEGT. The V end lost 7 bases, the J end lost 0 bases, and 22 bases lay between the germline ends. The CDR3 is CASKKKRPKDGSYEQYF. The CDR3 coding sequence is TGTGCCAGCAAGAAGAAAAGACCTAAGGACGGCTCCTACGAGCAGTACTTC.

This clonotype counts as medium-sized. V usage is TRBV21-1 and J usage is TRBJ2-2; the table's D call, TRBD1, was not checked against the DNA. TRBV21-1 is a documented pseudogene. This CDR3 region has 16 residues. CDR3 in amino acids: CASRDRVFIGTGELFF. For the CDR3, the DNA is TGTGCCAGCAGGGACAGGGTTTTTATTGGAACCGGGGAGCTGTTTTTT.

By sample fraction, this clonotype is medium-sized. The gene calls are TRBV20-1 and TRBJ2-7; TRBD1 agrees at 12 bases. The CDR3 spans 15 residues. Looked up from germline, CDR1 is DFQATT and CDR2 is SNEGSKA (reference sequence). The J segment lost 4 bases and the V segment lost 3 bases, leaving 7 bases of the junction unmatched. The CDR3 sequence: CSARAGGQGAYEQYF. The CDR3 DNA reads TGCAGTGCTAGGGCCGGGGGACAGGGGGCTTACGAGCAGTACTTC.

In its sample, this clonotype ranks as medium-sized. This chain uses TRBV7-8 with TRBJ2-1, with D unclear. The CDR3 has 14 amino acids. Trimming stripped 3 bases from V and 7 bases from J, with 13 bases between. Germline CDR1 is SGHVS and CDR2 is FQNEAQ. CDR3 sequence reads: CASSFPEGRNEQFF. For the CDR3, the DNA is TGTGCCAGCAGCTTCCCCGAAGGGCGGAATGAGCAGTTCTTC.

This clonotype turned up a few times. The genes are TRBV30 and TRBJ2-7; the D gene could be TRBD1 or TRBD2 (5 bases each). Germline assignment: CDR1 GTSNPN and CDR2 SVGIG (reference sequence). The CDR3 sequence is 17 residues long. V was cut by 2 bases and J by 3 bases, with 23 bases left in between. For the CDR3, the DNA is TGTGCCTGGAGTTCTTCGACCGGGACCCGCGGCCTCTACGAGCAGTACTTC. Encoded protein: CAWSSSTGTRGLYEQYF.

In its sample, this clonotype is medium-sized. This chain links TRBV19 with TRBJ2-2; unclear D gene. Between the trimmed V and J ends, which lost 7 bases and 1 base, there was a span of 7 bases. The V gene's germline CDR1 is LNHDA and CDR2 SQIVND (reference sequence). The CDR3 consists of 13 residues. The CDR3 region is CASIEWNTGELFF. CDR3 DNA sequence: TGTGCCAGTATCGAGTGGAACACCGGGGAGCTGTTTTTT.

As regards this clonotype: This sequence may be a read error, since a much larger clone differs from it by one base. V gene TRBV4-1 combines with J gene TRBJ1-4; D is ambiguous. CDR1 is MGHRA and CDR2 is YSYEKL in the germline V gene. The CDR3 extends over 15 amino acids. The CDR3 loop reads CASSPVEDLNEKPFF. CDR3 in DNA: TGCGCCAGCAGCCCAGTTGAGGACCTCAATGAAAAACCGTTTTTT.

This clonotype was found a few times. It may be a read error: a sequence one base away is much more abundant. The V and J genes are TRBV7-8 and TRBJ2-1; D unresolved. The V gene lost 5 bases and the J gene lost 4 bases, with 9 bases spanning the gap. This CDR3 spans 13 amino acids. The V gene's germline CDR1 is SGHVS and CDR2 FQNEAQ. The CDR3 protein is CASSLTKYNEQFF. CDR3 coding DNA: TGTGCCAGCAGCCTTACGAAATACAATGAGCAGTTCTTC.

Note on this clonotype: A much larger clone lies a single base off, so this may be a read error. The chain uses TRBV6-1 and TRBJ2-1; 8 nucleotides match TRBD1. CDR1 and CDR2 (germline): MNHNS, SASEGT. The CDR3 loop spans 15 amino acids. CDR3 sequence (DNA): TGTGCCAGCAGTAGCACCGGGACAGGATACAATGAGCGGTTCTTC. This codes for CASSSTGTGYNERFF.

This clonotype has at least ten counts. V usage is TRBV20-1 and J usage is TRBJ1-5; TRBD1 matches 10 bases. Unmatched junction bases numbered 11, after V lost 6 bases and J lost 6 bases. Germline CDR1 and CDR2: DFQATT and SNEGSKA (reference sequence). The CDR3 spans 15 residues. The DNA of the CDR3 is TGCAGTGCCACTGAGTCGGGACAGGGGTTTCAGCCCCAGCATTTT. It codes for CSATESGQGFQPQHF.

This clonotype occurred many times. The chain couples TRBV3-1 to TRBJ2-7, with D tentatively TRBD1 or TRBD2 (5 bases each). Trimming stripped 0 bases from V and 3 bases from J, with 12 bases between. The CDR3 loop spans 15 amino acids. Germline CDR1 is LGHDT and CDR2 is YNNKEL (reference sequence). The CDR3 bases are TGTGCCAGCAGCCAAGACCGAGGGACCAGCTACGAGCAGTACTTC. Translation: CASSQDRGTSYEQYF.

This clonotype is medium-sized. This rearrangement joins TRBV7-2 to TRBJ2-7, with D tentatively TRBD1 (6 bases). Germline V gives CDR1 SGHTA, CDR2 FQGNSA. V was shortened by 5 bases and J by 6 bases, with 14 bases between the two germline ends. The CDR3 covers 13 residues. Here the CDR3 reads CASSLPGVSEQYF. CDR3 nucleotide sequence: TGTGCCAGCAGCCTACCAGGGGTAAGCGAGCAGTACTTC.

This clonotype was counted a single time. This chain joins TRBV2 and TRBJ1-1, with D possibly being TRBD1 (6 bases). Germline V gene data show CDR1 as SNHLY and CDR2 as FYNNEI. CDR3 length equals 14 residues. V lost 8 bases, J lost 7 bases, and 20 bases lay in between. The CDR3 DNA reads as TGTGCCAGCGGCCCTGGGGGGGGGCTGGTTGAAGCTTTCTTT. It encodes CASGPGGGLVEAFF.

By frequency in the sample, this clonotype is medium-sized (0.01 to 0.1%). The rearrangement uses TRBV2 and TRBJ1-6, with TRBD1 identical over 7 bases. Trimming at V came to 8 bases and at J to 1 base, leaving 11 bases not matched to a gene. The germline gives CDR1 SNHLY, CDR2 FYNNEI. This CDR3 region has 17 residues. Written as DNA, the CDR3 is TGTGCCAGCCGGTCCAAATCACAGGGGTCCTATAATTCACCCCTCCACTTT. It specifies CASRSKSQGSYNSPLHF.

Sample share makes this clonotype medium-sized. The V call is TRBV28, the J call TRBJ1-5; D is unresolved. The germline V gene has CDR1 MDHEN and CDR2 SYDVKM. V lost 2 bases and J lost 0, with 11 bases in between. This CDR3 has 16 amino acids. The CDR3: CASSLGPSHSNQPQHF. The DNA of the CDR3 is TGTGCCAGCAGTTTAGGCCCATCGCATAGCAATCAGCCCCAGCATTTT.

With regard to this clonotype: A read error may explain this, as a much larger clone is one base away. J is TRBJ2-5 and V is TRBV6-5; D unclear. Trimming took 7 bases from V and 1 from J, leaving 10 bases between them. CDR1 and CDR2 (germline): MNHEY, SVGAGI. The CDR3 loop spans 13 amino acids. DNA of the CDR3: TGTGCCAGCACTGAGCGAACCCAAGAGACCCAGTACTTC. It specifies CASTERTQETQYF.

By proportion, this clonotype is medium-sized (0.01 to 0.1%). For the CDR3, the DNA is TGCAGCGTTGAGGTCAAGGACCCTGCGGGGACCCAGTACTTC. Its protein product is CSVEVKDPAGTQYF. The V call is TRBV29-1, the J call TRBJ2-5, with D tentatively TRBD2 (5 bases). The CDR3 has 14 amino acids. The germline CDR1 and CDR2 sequences are SQVTM and ANQGSEA. Trimming took off 3 bases at V and 7 bases at J, with 18 bases between the two ends.

About this clonotype: Just one base apart from a much larger clone, this may be a read error. This is likely a read error, given that the CDR3 carries no conserved phenylalanine or tryptophan at its end. The V gene is TRBV2, the J gene TRBJ2-7; perhaps TRBD2 as D (6 bases). Trimming removed 7 bases from V and 7 bases from J, with 23 bases in between. The CDR3 has 15 amino acids. The germline V gene has CDR1 SNHLY and CDR2 FYNNEI. The CDR3 nucleotides are TGTGCCAGCACCCGGAGGGCGGGGTCGTATATGGAGCAGTACCTC. Translated, it gives CASTRRAGSYMEQYL.

This clonotype was counted only a few times. The chain joins TRBV6-1 to TRBJ2-1, with D unclear. Trimming left V 6 bases short and J 4 bases short, with 7 bases between. CDR1 is MNHNS, CDR2 SASEGT, per germline. There are 12 residues in the CDR3. In DNA, the CDR3 is TGTGCCAGCAGATTGGATTACAATGAGCAGTTCTTC. It is translated as CASRLDYNEQFF.

This clonotype has a count of ten or more. The chain has TRBV27 and TRBJ2-5; D tentatively reads TRBD1 or TRBD2 (6 bases each). The germline V gene encodes CDR1 MNHEY and CDR2 SMNVEV (reference sequence). CDR3 size: 14 residues. V lost 3 bases, J lost 4 bases, and 12 bases lay in between. CDR3 region: CASSLRRGPETQYF. CDR3 in DNA: TGTGCCAGCAGTTTGCGCCGGGGGCCAGAGACCCAGTACTTC.

By share of the sample, this clonotype is medium-sized. The chain couples TRBV7-3 to TRBJ2-2; no clear D. The V gene's germline CDR1 is SGHTA and CDR2 FQGTGA. This CDR3 is built from 16 residues. V was cut by 4 bases and J by 0 bases, with 12 bases left in between. The CDR3: CASSSPGTTNTGELFF. The CDR3 nucleotides are TGTGCCAGCAGCTCCCCCGGTACAACGAACACCGGGGAGCTGTTTTTT.

This clonotype occurred many times. The CDR3 DNA is TGTGCCAGCAGCACGACTAGCACAGATACGCAGTATTTT. This translates into CASSTTSTDTQYF. The gene calls are TRBV12-3 or TRBV12-4 and TRBJ2-3; D remains unclear. The CDR3 is 13 amino acids. With 6 bases removed from V and 0 bases from J, the gap between germline ends came to 7 bases.

This clonotype was recorded at least ten times. This chain connects TRBV6-2 or TRBV6-3 to TRBJ2-7; 9 bases match TRBD2. The ends lost 7 bases at V and 2 bases at J; junction bases unmatched: 6. This CDR3 comprises 14 residues. Germline V gene data show CDR1 as MNHEY and CDR2 as SVGEGT. The CDR3 protein is CASTTSGSTYEQYF. As DNA, the CDR3 is TGTGCCAGCACCACTAGCGGGTCGACCTACGAGCAGTACTTC.

This clonotype was observed at least ten times. This rearrangement joins TRBV5-1 to TRBJ2-7; tentative D call: TRBD1 (6 bases). Between the trimmed V and J ends, which lost 2 bases and 0 bases, there was a span of 12 bases. The CDR3 spans 15 residues. CDR1 is SGHRS, CDR2 YFSETQ, per germline. CDR3 coding DNA: TGCGCCAGCAGCTTCTCAACAGGGAGCTCCTACGAGCAGTACTTC. This sequence encodes CASSFSTGSSYEQYF.

Worth noting for this clonotype: Possible read error: a much larger clone is one base away. Likely a read error: the CDR3 ends without its conserved phenylalanine or tryptophan. CDR3 sequence: CASSLGSGELFS. DNA of the CDR3: TGTGCCAGCAGCTTAGGGTCCGGGGAGCTGTTTTCT. The chain has TRBV7-9 and TRBJ2-2; D is ambiguous. Germline-derived CDR1 and CDR2 are SEHNR and FQNEAQ (reference sequence). With 1 base removed from V and 6 bases from J, the gap between germline ends came to 3 bases. The CDR3 sequence is 12 residues long.

Relative to its sample, this clonotype is medium-sized. The J gene is TRBJ1-1, the V gene TRBV20-1; TRBD1 matches 7 bases. V was clipped by 3 bases and J by 0 bases; unmatched bases: 7. Germline-derived CDR1 and CDR2 are DFQATT and SNEGSKA (reference sequence). This CDR3 has 15 residues. The CDR3 spells CSASAGQFLNTEAFF. DNA for the CDR3: TGCAGTGCTAGCGCGGGACAGTTCCTGAACACTGAAGCTTTCTTT.

The chain uses TRBV2 and TRBJ2-7; TRBD1 is a possible D gene (6 bases). V was shortened by 4 bases and J by 0 bases, with 16 bases between the two germline ends. The CDR3 loop spans 16 amino acids. Germline V lookup: CDR1 SNHLY, CDR2 FYNNEI. CDR3 sequence reads: CASSAGQRISSYEQYF. CDR3 DNA sequence: TGTGCCAGCAGTGCTGGACAGAGAATAAGCTCCTACGAGCAGTACTTC.